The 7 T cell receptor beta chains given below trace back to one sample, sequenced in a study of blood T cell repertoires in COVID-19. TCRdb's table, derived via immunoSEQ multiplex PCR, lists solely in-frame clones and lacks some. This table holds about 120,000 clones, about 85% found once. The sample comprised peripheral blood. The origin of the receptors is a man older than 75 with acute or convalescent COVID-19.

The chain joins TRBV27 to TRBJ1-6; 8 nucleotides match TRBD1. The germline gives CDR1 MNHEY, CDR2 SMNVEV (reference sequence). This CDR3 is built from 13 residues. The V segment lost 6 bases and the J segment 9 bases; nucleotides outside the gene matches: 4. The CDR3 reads CASRWTGSSPLHF. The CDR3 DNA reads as TGTGCCAGCAGGTGGACAGGGAGTTCACCCCTCCACTTT.

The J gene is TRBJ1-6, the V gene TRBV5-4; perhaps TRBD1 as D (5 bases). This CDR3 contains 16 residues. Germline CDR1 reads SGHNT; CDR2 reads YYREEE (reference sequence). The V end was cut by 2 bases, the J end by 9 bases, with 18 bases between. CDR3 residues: CASSLGLGRVVSPLHF. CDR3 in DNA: TGTGCCAGCAGCTTAGGGCTTGGCAGGGTGGTTTCACCCCTCCACTTT.

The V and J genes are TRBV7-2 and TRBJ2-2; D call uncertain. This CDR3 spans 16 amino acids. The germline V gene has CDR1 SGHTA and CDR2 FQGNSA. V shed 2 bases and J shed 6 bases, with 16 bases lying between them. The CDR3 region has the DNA TGTGCCAGCAGCTTAAAGGTGGCGGTGGGTGCCGGGGAGCTGTTTTTT. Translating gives CASSLKVAVGAGELFF.

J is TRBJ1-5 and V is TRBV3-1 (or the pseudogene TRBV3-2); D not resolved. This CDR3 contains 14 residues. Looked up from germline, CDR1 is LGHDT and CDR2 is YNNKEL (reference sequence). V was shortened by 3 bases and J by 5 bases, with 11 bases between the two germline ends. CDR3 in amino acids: CASSHGRTDQPQHF. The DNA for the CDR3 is TGTGCCAGCAGCCACGGGAGAACAGATCAGCCCCAGCATTTT.

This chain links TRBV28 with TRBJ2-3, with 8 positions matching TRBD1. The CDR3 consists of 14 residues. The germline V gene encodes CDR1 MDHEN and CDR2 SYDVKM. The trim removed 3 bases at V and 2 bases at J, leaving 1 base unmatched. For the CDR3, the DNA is TGTGCCAGCAGTTTTCAGGGGGCCACAGATACGCAGTATTTT. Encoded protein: CASSFQGATDTQYF.

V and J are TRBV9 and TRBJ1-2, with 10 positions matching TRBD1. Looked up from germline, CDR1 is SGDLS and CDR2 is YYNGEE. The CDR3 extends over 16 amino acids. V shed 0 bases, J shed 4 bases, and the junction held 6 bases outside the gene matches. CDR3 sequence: CASSVGWDRGIYGYTF. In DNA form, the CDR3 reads TGTGCCAGCAGCGTAGGTTGGGACAGGGGAATCTATGGCTACACCTTC.

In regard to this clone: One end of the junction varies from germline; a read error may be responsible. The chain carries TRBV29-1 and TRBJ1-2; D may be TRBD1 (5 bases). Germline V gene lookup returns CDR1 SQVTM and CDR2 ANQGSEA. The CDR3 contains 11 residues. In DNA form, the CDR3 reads TGCAGCGGGGGGAGACAAGATGGTTACACCTTC. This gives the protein CSGGRQDGYTF.